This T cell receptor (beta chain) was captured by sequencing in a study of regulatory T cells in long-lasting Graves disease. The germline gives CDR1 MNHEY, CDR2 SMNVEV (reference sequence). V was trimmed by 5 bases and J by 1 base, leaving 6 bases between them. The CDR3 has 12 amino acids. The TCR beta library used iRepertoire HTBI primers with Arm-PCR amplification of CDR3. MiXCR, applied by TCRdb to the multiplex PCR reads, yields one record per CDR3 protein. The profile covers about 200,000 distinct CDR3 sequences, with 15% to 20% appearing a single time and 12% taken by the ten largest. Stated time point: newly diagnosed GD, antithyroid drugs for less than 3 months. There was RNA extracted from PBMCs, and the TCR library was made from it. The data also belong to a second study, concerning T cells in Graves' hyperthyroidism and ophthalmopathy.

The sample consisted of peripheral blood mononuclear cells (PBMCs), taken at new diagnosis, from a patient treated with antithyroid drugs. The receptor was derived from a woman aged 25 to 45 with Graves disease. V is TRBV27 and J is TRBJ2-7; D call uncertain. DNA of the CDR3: TGTGCCAGCAGTACCGCATCCTACGAGCAGTACTTC. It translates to CASSTASYEQYF.